This passage covers 19 T cell receptor beta chains from one sample sequenced in a study of OX40 agonist ivuxolimab in advanced cancers. Only in-frame clones appear in the TCRdb table, and some are missing; sequencing was by immunoSEQ multiplex PCR. The data show roughly 95,000 clones, approximately 90% seen once. The sample here was CD4+ or CD8+ T cells sorted from blood, taken in a trial of the OX40 agonist ivuxolimab. These receptors originate from an adult with an advanced solid tumor such as melanoma, head and neck, liver or kidney cancer.

J is TRBJ2-7 and V is TRBV12-2; the table's D call, TRBD2, has no DNA check behind it. TRBV12-2 is a documented pseudogene. The CDR3 sequence is 18 residues long. The CDR3 sequence is CASRLAPSQRTTTYEQYF. CDR3 coding DNA: TGTGCAAGTCGCTTAGCGCCGTCTCAGAGGACTACCACCTACGAGCAGTACTTC.

In this sample, this clone turned up a few times. The V gene is TRBV6-1, the J gene TRBJ2-3; 14 bases are shared with TRBD2. Germline V CDR1 and CDR2: MNHNS, SASEGT. The CDR3 is made up of 18 amino acids. J gave up 5 bases and V 3 bases, and 10 bases lay outside the gene matches. CDR3 DNA sequence: TGTGCCAGCAGTGACAGGGGGGGACTAGCGGGAGAGGTAGATACGCAGTATTTT. As protein: CASSDRGGLAGEVDTQYF.

This clone was seen just once. The chain carries TRBV29-1 and TRBJ1-2; the D is unclear. V was cut by 5 bases and J by 7 bases, with 20 bases left in between. The CDR3 has 14 residues. In germline, CDR1 is SQVTM, CDR2 ANQGSEA. CDR3 sequence reads: CSVQEASTDGGYTF. The CDR3 DNA sequence: TGCAGCGTTCAGGAGGCCTCAACAGACGGTGGCTACACCTTC.

The gene calls are TRBV6-6 and TRBJ2-5; 7 bases match TRBD1. The V gene's germline CDR1 is MNHNY and CDR2 SVGAGI (reference sequence). Trimming cost V 6 bases and J 5 bases; bases outside gene matches: 0. This CDR3 spans 11 amino acids. The CDR3 nucleotides read TGTGCCAGCAGCAGGGGGGAGACCCAGTACTTC. It specifies CASSRGETQYF.

This clone was found once. The chain combines TRBV11-2 with TRBJ1-5; no definite D call. The V and J ends lost 0 bases and 3 bases respectively, with 3 bases between them. Germline CDR1 is SGHAT and CDR2 is FQNNGV. The CDR3 has 13 amino acids. CDR3 sequence (DNA): TGTGCCAGCAGCTTAGAGACCAATCAGCCCCAGCATTTT. Protein: CASSLETNQPQHF.

The chain has TRBV6-1 and TRBJ1-3; 7 bases fit TRBD1. V trimming: 6 bases; J trimming: 1 base; junction bases outside the gene matches: 6. This CDR3 is 15 amino acids long. The germline V gene encodes CDR1 MNHNS and CDR2 SASEGT. Here the CDR3 DNA reads TGTGCCAGCAGACCTCAGGGGGGATCTGGAAACACCATATATTTT. Residues: CASRPQGGSGNTIYF.

In its sample, this clone was seen once. CDR3 sequence (DNA): TGCGCCTCCTTCAAGGGTGAAAAACTGTTTTTT. Residues: CASFKGEKLFF. The chain is built from TRBV10-2 and TRBJ1-4; D gene uncertain. The V end lost 11 bases, the J end lost 7 bases, and 11 bases lay between the germline ends. Germline V gene data show CDR1 as WSHSY and CDR2 as SAAADI. CDR3 length: 11 amino acids.

This chain joins TRBV5-1 and TRBJ2-5, with 13 bases matching TRBD2. Per the germline V gene, CDR1 is SGHRS and CDR2 is YFSETQ. The J segment lost 7 bases and the V segment lost 2 bases, leaving 8 bases of the junction unmatched. The CDR3 contains 16 residues. Written as DNA, the CDR3 is TGCGCCAGCAGCTTAGAGGGACTAGCGGGAATCGGGACCCAGTACTTC. Translating gives CASSLEGLAGIGTQYF. The full variable domain, completed using reference TRBV5-1 and TRBJ2-5, is KAGVTQTPRYLIKTRGQQVTLSCSPISGHRSVSWYQQTPGQGLQFLFEYFSETQRNKGNFPGRFSGRQFSNSRSEMNVSTLELGDSALYLCASSLEGLAGIGTQYFGPGTRLLVL.

This chain uses TRBV19 with TRBJ1-1; D ambiguous. This CDR3 contains 13 residues. CDR1 is LNHDA, CDR2 SQIVND, per germline (reference sequence). Trimming shortened V by 5 bases and J by 5 bases, and 12 bases separated the two germline ends. The CDR3 sequence: CASSAGPRTEAFF. Here the CDR3 DNA reads TGTGCCAGTAGTGCCGGGCCTCGGACTGAAGCTTTCTTT.

The gene calls are TRBV19 and TRBJ2-7, with TRBD1 matching over 7 bases. After removal of 1 base from V and 6 bases from J, the junction contained 3 bases not matched to a gene. Germline V gives CDR1 LNHDA, CDR2 SQIVND (reference sequence). The CDR3 runs to 13 residues. This CDR3 reads CASSIGTGVEQYF. The DNA of the CDR3 is TGTGCCAGTAGTATAGGAACAGGGGTCGAGCAGTACTTC.

The chain recombines TRBV6-1 with TRBJ2-5, with TRBD2 matching 11 bases. The CDR3 loop spans 15 amino acids. V lost 4 bases and J lost 6; bases outside the gene matches: 7. Germline CDR1 reads MNHNS; CDR2 reads SASEGT. Written as DNA, the CDR3 is TGTGCCAGCAGTGCCCGACTAGCGGGAATGAAGACCCAGTACTTC. Amino acids: CASSARLAGMKTQYF.

This clone was counted a few times. The chain uses TRBV5-1 and TRBJ1-4; no reliable D call. The germline gives CDR1 SGHRS, CDR2 YFSETQ. The CDR3 covers 14 residues. The V and J ends lost 5 bases and 6 bases respectively, with 14 bases between them. This CDR3 is CASRGHISYEKLFF. In nucleotides, the CDR3 is TGCGCCAGCAGGGGTCACATTTCCTATGAAAAACTGTTTTTT.

The chain carries TRBV5-1 and TRBJ2-7; 8 positions agree with TRBD1. Losses at the gene ends were 4 bases for V and 3 bases for J; bases not matched to a gene: 9. Germline loops: CDR1 SGHRS, CDR2 YFSETQ. This CDR3 contains 15 residues. The CDR3 spells CASSLGTGGLYEQYF. Here the CDR3 DNA reads TGCGCCAGCAGCCTCGGGACAGGAGGACTCTACGAGCAGTACTTC.

The rearrangement joins TRBV19 to TRBJ1-1, with D possibly being TRBD1 (5 bases). Trimming took off 5 bases at V and 1 base at J, with 11 bases between the two ends. Germline V gene lookup returns CDR1 LNHDA and CDR2 SQIVND (reference sequence). The CDR3 is 14 amino acids. This chain's CDR3 is CASSWRQSNTEAFF. The CDR3 DNA is TGTGCCAGTAGTTGGAGACAGTCGAACACTGAAGCTTTCTTT.

The chain is built from TRBV11-2 and TRBJ2-7, with TRBD2 as a possible D gene (6 bases). V dropped 5 bases and J dropped 5 bases, with 13 bases sitting between them. The CDR3 length is 13 residues. From germline, CDR1 is SGHAT and CDR2 FQNNGV. The CDR3 here is CASSLRETDEQYF. CDR3 sequence (DNA): TGTGCCAGCAGCCTCCGGGAGACCGACGAGCAGTACTTC. The full variable domain, with the rest looked up from reference TRBV11-2 and TRBJ2-7, is EAGVAQSPRYKIIEKRQSVAFWCNPISGHATLYWYQQILGQGPKLLIQFQNNGVVDDSQLPKDRFSAERLKGVDSTLKIQPAKLEDSAVYLCASSLRETDEQYFGPGTRLTVT.

V is TRBV5-1 and J is TRBJ1-2; D unresolved. The V gene's germline CDR1 is SGHRS and CDR2 YFSETQ. The V end was cut by 4 bases, the J end by 3 bases, with 13 bases between. The CDR3 spans 14 residues. CDR3 coding DNA: TGCGCCAGCAGCCGAGGGAGCTCTGACTATGGCTACACCTTC. As protein: CASSRGSSDYGYTF.

The chain carries TRBV7-8 and TRBJ1-4; perhaps TRBD1 as D (6 bases). The germline gives CDR1 SGHVS, CDR2 FQNEAQ. CDR3 length equals 15 residues. The V and J ends lost 3 bases and 0 bases respectively, with 8 bases between them. CDR3 DNA sequence: TGTGCCAGCAGCTTGCGGACAGCAACTAATGAAAAACTGTTTTTT. It yields the protein CASSLRTATNEKLFF.

The chain has TRBV11-2 and TRBJ2-1; D not resolved. V lost 2 bases, J lost 15 bases, and 11 bases lay in between. The germline CDR1 and CDR2 sequences are SGHAT and FQNNGV. CDR3 length equals 11 residues. The CDR3 DNA reads TGTGCCAGCAGCTTACACAACCACTGGTTCTTC. It is translated as CASSLHNHWFF.

The rearrangement uses TRBV11-2 and TRBJ2-7; 14 bases align to TRBD2. Germline V gives CDR1 SGHAT, CDR2 FQNNGV. J lost 5 bases, V lost 5 bases, and 8 bases had no gene match. The CDR3 is 16 residues long. Here the CDR3 DNA reads TGTGCCAGCAGCACGCGACTAGCGGGAGGGCCGCACGAGCAGTACTTC. It encodes CASSTRLAGGPHEQYF.